A selection of T cell receptor beta chains follows, all from one sample in a study of blood T cell repertoires in COVID-19. The protocol was immunoSEQ multiplex PCR, while the TCRdb copy is restricted to in-frame clones and leaves out a portion. The top ten hold roughly 8.5% of the sample, which has hundreds of thousands of clones, about 88% seen once. Material for sequencing was PBMCs or T cells enriched from blood (not recorded which). The receptors originated from a woman aged 60 to 75 who had recovered from COVID-19. CDR3s leave out the opening cysteine and the closing phenylalanine or tryptophan. Fields, in order: clone size, J gene, V gene, CDR3 protein. Rows give clone size only sometimes, using once, few, many, or a class for an expanded clone.

clone size: NA; J gene: TRBJ2-7; V gene: TRBV5-6; CDR3 protein: ASSLTGIDEQY
clone size: NA; J gene: TRBJ2-7; V gene: TRBV21-1; CDR3 protein: ASTLDSYEQY
clone size: NA; J gene: TRBJ2-2; V gene: TRBV24-1; CDR3 protein: ATSDLYSGELF
clone size: NA; J gene: TRBJ2-5; V gene: TRBV10-3; CDR3 protein: ATTGTGSAQETQY
clone size: once; J gene: TRBJ1-2; V gene: TRBV9; CDR3 protein: ASSTTGLYT
clone size: NA; J gene: TRBJ2-7; V gene: TRBV25-1; CDR3 protein: ASGRDYEQY
clone size: NA; J gene: TRBJ2-2; V gene: TRBV5-4; CDR3 protein: ASSMTAQIGTGELF
clone size: NA; J gene: TRBJ2-5; V gene: TRBV30; CDR3 protein: AWSPPGLGQETQY
clone size: NA; J gene: TRBJ1-1; V gene: TRBV5-1; CDR3 protein: ASSLWQGGTEAF
clone size: NA; J gene: TRBJ2-3; V gene: TRBV6-4; CDR3 protein: ASSATGTSPTDTQY
clone size: NA; J gene: TRBJ1-6; V gene: TRBV7-9; CDR3 protein: ASSLQGDNSPLH
clone size: few; J gene: TRBJ2-1; V gene: TRBV12-5; CDR3 protein: ASGLGTGVDEQF
clone size: once; J gene: TRBJ2-2; V gene: TRBV11-2; CDR3 protein: ASSEDTNTGELF
clone size: NA; J gene: TRBJ2-2; V gene: TRBV10-3; CDR3 protein: AISDSYPTSGGTGELF
clone size: NA; J gene: TRBJ1-1; V gene: TRBV7-2; CDR3 protein: ASSFGGGTEAF
clone size: NA; J gene: TRBJ2-3; V gene: TRBV2; CDR3 protein: ASNGGESTDTQY
clone size: NA; J gene: TRBJ1-5; V gene: TRBV29-1; CDR3 protein: SVALTGVSGQPQH
clone size: NA; J gene: TRBJ1-2; V gene: TRBV2; CDR3 protein: ASRAGGPLGYT
clone size: NA; J gene: TRBJ1-6; V gene: TRBV5-5; CDR3 protein: ASSLVLGQKNSPLH
clone size: once; J gene: TRBJ1-3; V gene: TRBV6-5; CDR3 protein: ASTGTGNFGNTIY
clone size: NA; J gene: TRBJ2-1; V gene: TRBV27; CDR3 protein: ASSLWASGGNNEQF
clone size: once; J gene: TRBJ1-2; V gene: TRBV5-1; CDR3 protein: ASSFGAGDPI
clone size: NA; J gene: TRBJ1-1; V gene: TRBV18; CDR3 protein: ASSKGDTEAF
clone size: NA; J gene: TRBJ2-7; V gene: TRBV5-1; CDR3 protein: ASSLEGGHYEQY
clone size: NA; J gene: TRBJ2-5; V gene: TRBV15; CDR3 protein: ATSGPSTVQETQY
clone size: NA; J gene: TRBJ1-2; V gene: TRBV5-6; CDR3 protein: ASSSSDRGRDAYGYT
clone size: NA; J gene: TRBJ1-5; V gene: TRBV19; CDR3 protein: ASSIWGGNQPQH
clone size: NA; J gene: TRBJ2-6; V gene: TRBV4-2; CDR3 protein: ASSLGQGISGANVLT
clone size: NA; J gene: TRBJ2-3; V gene: TRBV9; CDR3 protein: ASNPLGGDTDTQY
clone size: NA; J gene: TRBJ2-7; V gene: TRBV27; CDR3 protein: ASSTGTVTYEQY
clone size: NA; J gene: TRBJ1-1; V gene: TRBV30; CDR3 protein: AAKGYTEAF
clone size: NA; J gene: TRBJ2-3; V gene: TRBV9; CDR3 protein: ASSSGGGHTDTQY
clone size: NA; J gene: TRBJ1-5; V gene: TRBV12-5; CDR3 protein: ASGLAPGQNSNQPQH
clone size: NA; J gene: TRBJ1-1; V gene: TRBV18; CDR3 protein: ASSLGPNTEAF
clone size: NA; J gene: TRBJ2-2; V gene: TRBV9; CDR3 protein: ASSVGLAENTGELF
clone size: NA; J gene: TRBJ2-2; V gene: TRBV10-1; CDR3 protein: ASSESGGKDGELF
clone size: NA; J gene: TRBJ1-6; V gene: TRBV29-1; CDR3 protein: SVADGSGSPLH
clone size: NA; J gene: TRBJ1-1; V gene: TRBV6-5; CDR3 protein: ASSPTSRGRRAF
clone size: few; J gene: TRBJ2-1; V gene: TRBV11-2; CDR3 protein: ASSLDPGVAGNEQF
clone size: NA; J gene: TRBJ2-2; V gene: TRBV6-1; CDR3 protein: ASSDIAGAGELF
clone size: NA; J gene: TRBJ2-3; V gene: TRBV9; CDR3 protein: ASSVRGRRYSPTDTQY
clone size: NA; J gene: TRBJ2-7; V gene: TRBV28; CDR3 protein: ASSSNPSSYEQY
clone size: NA; J gene: TRBJ2-7; V gene: TRBV12-3/TRBV12-4; CDR3 protein: ASSSGYEQY
clone size: NA; J gene: TRBJ2-1; V gene: TRBV6-5; CDR3 protein: ASTPTGWDNEQF
clone size: NA; J gene: TRBJ2-3; V gene: TRBV29-1; CDR3 protein: SVARGTGSDTQY
clone size: NA; J gene: TRBJ2-2; V gene: TRBV4-1; CDR3 protein: ASSQGAGLTGELF
clone size: NA; J gene: TRBJ2-7; V gene: TRBV6-5; CDR3 protein: ASSSGGGPAYEQY
clone size: NA; J gene: TRBJ2-3; V gene: TRBV7-2; CDR3 protein: ASSLVAGADTQY
clone size: NA; J gene: TRBJ1-6; V gene: TRBV5-1; CDR3 protein: ASSPNAGQVGNSPLH
clone size: NA; J gene: TRBJ1-5; V gene: TRBV5-6; CDR3 protein: ASSFFDRPNQPQH
clone size: NA; J gene: TRBJ2-1; V gene: TRBV9; CDR3 protein: ASSARGDREFWQF
clone size: NA; J gene: TRBJ1-2; V gene: TRBV2; CDR3 protein: ASTGLMDSNNYGYT
clone size: NA; J gene: TRBJ2-5; V gene: TRBV5-4; CDR3 protein: ASSGGGPGGETQY
clone size: once; J gene: TRBJ1-1; V gene: TRBV14; CDR3 protein: ASGPGLDTEAF
clone size: NA; J gene: TRBJ2-1; V gene: TRBV4-1; CDR3 protein: ASSGDRVSHYNEQF
clone size: NA; J gene: TRBJ1-3; V gene: TRBV21-1; CDR3 protein: ASSTTQGVQLRGNTIY
clone size: NA; J gene: TRBJ2-2; V gene: TRBV7-2; CDR3 protein: ASSLVGQPTGELF
clone size: NA; J gene: TRBJ1-5; V gene: TRBV20-1; CDR3 protein: SASTGHNQPQH
clone size: NA; J gene: TRBJ1-6; V gene: TRBV19; CDR3 protein: ASSIRNSPLH
clone size: NA; J gene: TRBJ1-2; V gene: TRBV6-5; CDR3 protein: ASKTGNYGYT